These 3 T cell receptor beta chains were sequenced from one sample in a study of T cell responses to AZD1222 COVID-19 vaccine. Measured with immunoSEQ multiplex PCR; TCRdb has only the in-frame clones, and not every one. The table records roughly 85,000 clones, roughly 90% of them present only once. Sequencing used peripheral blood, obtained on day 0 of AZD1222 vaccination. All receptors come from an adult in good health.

The CDR3 DNA reads as TGTGCCAGCAGTGAATATTGGGGGGGGGCAGAGCCTTCACCCCTCCACTTT. As protein: CASSEYWGGAEPSPLHF. V gene TRBV6-1 combines with J gene TRBJ1-6; TRBD1 is a possible D gene (6 bases). Germline CDR1 MNHNS, CDR2 SASEGT. V gave up 2 bases and J gave up 9 bases, with 20 bases separating them. This CDR3 is 17 amino acids long.

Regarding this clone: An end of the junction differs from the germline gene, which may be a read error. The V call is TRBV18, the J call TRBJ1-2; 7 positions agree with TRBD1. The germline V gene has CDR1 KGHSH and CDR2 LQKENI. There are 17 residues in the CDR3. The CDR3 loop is CASSPLATGTENYGYTF. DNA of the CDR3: TGTGCCAGCTCTCCACTAGCCACCGGGACAGAAAACTATGGCTACACCTTC.

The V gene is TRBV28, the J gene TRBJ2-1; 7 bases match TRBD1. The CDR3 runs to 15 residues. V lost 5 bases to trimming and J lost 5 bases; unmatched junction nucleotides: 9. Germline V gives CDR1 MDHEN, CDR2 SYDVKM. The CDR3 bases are TGTGCCAGCAGTCCTGGGACGACAGGGAACAATGAGCAGTTCTTC. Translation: CASSPGTTGNNEQFF. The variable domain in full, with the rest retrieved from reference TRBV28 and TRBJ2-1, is DVKVTQSSRYLVKRTGEKVFLECVQDMDHENMFWYRQDPGLGLRLIYFSYDVKMKEKGDIPEGYSVSREKKERFSLILESASTNQTSMYLCASSPGTTGNNEQFFGPGTRLTVL.